Each of the 27 T cell receptor beta chains below was sequenced from the same sample in a study of neurological immune-mediated disorders. One entry per CDR3 protein, called by TCRdb with MiXCR from the 5' RACE reads. The top ten clones hold 1.7% of a sample with roughly 80,000 distinct CDR3 sequences, around 9.9% of them seen once. The source material was PBMCs. All receptors derive from a man in his fifties in good health.

This clonotype was seen ten or more times. V is TRBV16 and J is TRBJ1-6, with 10 bases fitting TRBD1. The junction had 7 bases not matched to a gene; V was cut back by 4 bases and J by 4 bases. The germline V gene encodes CDR1 KGHSY and CDR2 FQNENV. This CDR3 has 17 residues. The CDR3 region is CASSRQGARGYNSPLHF. The CDR3 coding sequence is TGTGCCAGCAGCCGACAGGGGGCGAGAGGATATAATTCACCCCTCCACTTT.

This clonotype was found many times. This chain joins TRBV6-6 and TRBJ1-1; TRBD1 is a possible D gene (5 bases). Germline V gene lookup returns CDR1 MNHNY and CDR2 SVGAGI (reference sequence). Trimming cost V 7 bases and J 5 bases, with 20 bases left between them. The CDR3 extends over 15 amino acids. The CDR3 nucleotides read TGTGCCAGCATAATACCGGGACCTAAAGGAACTGAAGCTTTCTTT. This sequence encodes CASIIPGPKGTEAFF.

This clonotype has a count of ten or more. The J gene is TRBJ2-7, the V gene TRBV6-2 or TRBV6-3; D is undetermined. Germline V gene lookup returns CDR1 MNHEY and CDR2 SVGEGT. Trimming pared 1 base from V and 4 bases from J, leaving 8 bases between. This CDR3 contains 13 residues. CDR3 region: CASSYYPLYEQYF. The CDR3, as DNA: TGTGCCAGCAGTTACTACCCGTTATACGAGCAGTACTTC.

This clonotype was seen many times. The chain links TRBV6-2 or TRBV6-3 to TRBJ1-5, with TRBD1 matching over 8 bases. Trimming cost V 5 bases and J 8 bases; bases outside gene matches: 8. Germline values: CDR1 MNHEY, CDR2 SVGEGT. The CDR3 runs to 14 residues. Written as DNA, the CDR3 is TGTGCCAGCAGTCAGACAGGGGCCGAGAAGCCCCAGCATTTT. It yields the protein CASSQTGAEKPQHF.

This clonotype appeared many times. V and J are TRBV24-1 and TRBJ2-3, with D possibly matching TRBD2 (5 bases). The CDR3 has 17 amino acids. From germline, CDR1 is KGHDR and CDR2 SFDVKD. Trimming stripped 4 bases from V and 2 bases from J, with 18 bases between. The CDR3 DNA is TGTGCCACCAGTGACCCCCCCGGGCGAGGACTCACAGATACGCAGTATTTT. This gives the protein CATSDPPGRGLTDTQYF.

This clonotype has a count of ten or more. The chain is built from TRBV5-1 and TRBJ1-4; 7 positions agree with TRBD1. Per germline, CDR1 SGHRS and CDR2 YFSETQ. The CDR3 is 14 residues long. J was trimmed by 7 bases and V by 4 bases; bases with no gene match: 7. The CDR3 loop is CASSRRQGVEKLFF. CDR3 DNA sequence: TGCGCCAGCAGCCGGCGACAGGGCGTTGAAAAACTGTTTTTT.

This clonotype was seen at least ten times. The chain recombines TRBV20-1 with TRBJ2-3, with TRBD2 matching over 11 bases. There are 16 residues in the CDR3. Germline values: CDR1 DFQATT, CDR2 SNEGSKA (reference sequence). V shed 2 bases and J 5 bases; nucleotides not matched to a gene: 9. In nucleotides, the CDR3 is TGCAGTGCTAGACAACCTACTAGCGGGGGTGTAGATACGCAGTATTTT. The encoded protein is CSARQPTSGGVDTQYF.

This clonotype was observed at least ten times. The chain has TRBV7-3 and TRBJ2-7; TRBD1 is a possible D gene (5 bases). V gave up 1 base and J gave up 5 bases, with 9 bases separating them. This CDR3 spans 13 amino acids. Germline V gene lookup returns CDR1 SGHTA and CDR2 FQGTGA. The CDR3 loop reads CASSLNPRDEQYF. CDR3 DNA: TGTGCCAGCAGCTTAAACCCCAGGGACGAGCAGTACTTC.

This clonotype came up many times. This chain links TRBV20-1 with TRBJ2-3, with 7 bases that match TRBD1. Germline CDR1 is DFQATT and CDR2 is SNEGSKA (reference sequence). The CDR3 runs to 16 residues. The ends lost 5 bases at V and 1 base at J; junction bases unmatched: 12. The CDR3 nucleotides read TGCAGTGCTGGACGGACAATGGGGACAGGCACAGATACGCAGTATTTT. The encoded protein is CSAGRTMGTGTDTQYF.

This clonotype showed up many times. The chain joins TRBV29-1 to TRBJ2-1; possibly TRBD1 for D (5 bases). Germline V gives CDR1 SQVTM, CDR2 ANQGSEA. The V gene lost 4 bases and the J gene lost 3 bases, with 10 bases spanning the gap. CDR3 length: 13 amino acids. The CDR3, as DNA: TGCAGCGTTGGCTACAGGAGCTACAATGAGCAGTTCTTC. Amino acid sequence: CSVGYRSYNEQFF.

As to this clonotype: A much larger clone sits a single nucleotide away, making a read error possible. The chain carries TRBV7-2 and TRBJ1-4; 7 positions agree with TRBD1. The CDR3 has 16 amino acids. The germline V gene has CDR1 SGHTA and CDR2 FQGNSA. The CDR3, as DNA: TGTGCCAGCAGCCCGATCAGACAGGGAAGTAATGAAAATCTGTTTTTT. Amino acid sequence: CASSPIRQGSNENLFF.

This clonotype was observed at least ten times. The CDR3 loop is CASSRDTLNTGELFF. The CDR3, as DNA: TGTGCCAGCAGTCGGGATACCCTGAACACCGGGGAGCTGTTTTTT. The genes are TRBV6-5 and TRBJ2-2; TRBD2 is a possible D gene (5 bases). This CDR3 region has 15 residues. The V and J ends lost 5 bases and 1 base respectively, with 11 bases between them. Germline CDR1 reads MNHEY; CDR2 reads SVGAGI.

The chain links TRBV20-1 to TRBJ1-2; tentatively, D is TRBD1 (5 bases). Germline assignment: CDR1 DFQATT and CDR2 SNEGSKA (reference sequence). This CDR3 contains 17 residues. Trimming stripped 0 bases from V and 7 bases from J, with 24 bases between. The CDR3 sequence: CSARDRRGNPNSGGYTF. CDR3 nucleotides: TGCAGTGCTAGAGATCGGCGGGGCAACCCCAACTCAGGTGGCTACACCTTC.

This clonotype was counted at least ten times. This sequence joins TRBV7-2 and TRBJ2-7; perhaps TRBD2 as D (5 bases). This CDR3 spans 15 amino acids. Germline CDR1 SGHTA, CDR2 FQGNSA. The germline V and J ends were trimmed by 0 bases and 0 bases, with 9 bases remaining between them. The CDR3 loop is CASSLAGLNSYEQYF. CDR3 bases: TGTGCCAGCAGCTTAGCCGGACTTAACTCCTACGAGCAGTACTTC.

This clonotype was seen ten or more times. This may be a read error, as it is one base from a much larger clone. The rearrangement uses TRBV3-1 and TRBJ2-3; 7 bases are shared with TRBD2. CDR1 is LGHDT and CDR2 is YNNKEL in the germline V gene (reference sequence). This CDR3 region has 15 residues. The V segment lost 10 bases and the J segment 4 bases; nucleotides outside the gene matches: 14. CDR3 bases: TGTGCCAACAGTCGAACTAGCGATGCGGCAGATACGCAGTATTTT. It is translated as CANSRTSDAADTQYF.

This clonotype came up many times. This chain joins TRBV7-9 and TRBJ1-5, with D possibly being TRBD1 (6 bases). Trimming left V 5 bases short and J 3 bases short, with 14 bases between. The CDR3 is made up of 15 amino acids. Per the germline V gene, CDR1 is SEHNR and CDR2 is FQNEAQ (reference sequence). Written as DNA, the CDR3 is TGTGCCAGCAGCACAGAAGGACAGTACAATCAGCCCCAGCATTTT. Its protein product is CASSTEGQYNQPQHF.

This clonotype was picked up many times. V is TRBV30 and J is TRBJ1-6; no firm D call. The germline V and J ends were trimmed by 3 bases and 3 bases, with 9 bases remaining between them. This CDR3 comprises 14 residues. Looked up from germline, CDR1 is GTSNPN and CDR2 is SVGIG (reference sequence). DNA for the CDR3: TGTGCCTGGAGGTACAGCCTCTATAATTCACCCCTCCACTTT. It encodes CAWRYSLYNSPLHF.

This clonotype was seen at least ten times. The genes are TRBV6-2 or TRBV6-3 and TRBJ2-5; tentative D call: TRBD1 (5 bases). V lost 7 bases and J 5 bases, leaving 17 bases between the germline ends. The CDR3 has 14 residues. Germline-derived CDR1 and CDR2 are MNHEY and SVGEGT. For the CDR3, the DNA is TGTGCCAGCACTCCGAACCAGGGTTTCGAGACCCAGTACTTC. Protein sequence: CASTPNQGFETQYF.

This clonotype was recorded at least ten times. The chain uses TRBV7-9 and TRBJ2-3; TRBD1 aligns across 7 bases. The J segment lost 6 bases and the V segment lost 2 bases, leaving 11 bases of the junction unmatched. The CDR3 covers 16 residues. The germline gives CDR1 SEHNR, CDR2 FQNEAQ (reference sequence). The CDR3 DNA is TGTGCCAGCAGCTTAATACAGGGGCCAGCATGGGATACGCAGTATTTT. Its protein is CASSLIQGPAWDTQYF.

This clonotype was seen a handful of times. The CDR3 DNA reads TGTGCCAGCAGTTTAATGGGACTAGCGGGGGAAGGGTTGTTCTTC. Encoded protein: CASSLMGLAGEGLFF. V and J are TRBV12-3 or TRBV12-4 and TRBJ2-1, with TRBD2 matching 14 bases. The length of the CDR3 is 15 residues. Trimming removed 2 bases from V and 15 bases from J; junction bases left unmatched: 9.

This clonotype was seen repeatedly, ten times or more. This chain connects TRBV4-2 to TRBJ2-3; TRBD1 matches at 7 bases. The V and J ends lost 0 bases and 2 bases, in that order; junction bases with no gene match: 5. CDR3 length: 16 amino acids. The germline V gene encodes CDR1 LGHNA and CDR2 YNFKEQ. The CDR3 protein is CASSQDLGQNTDTQYF. CDR3 nucleotides: TGTGCCAGCAGCCAAGATCTGGGACAGAACACAGATACGCAGTATTTT.

This clonotype has a count of ten or more. The gene calls are TRBV29-1 and TRBJ2-1; TRBD1 aligns across 11 bases. The junction had 14 bases not matched to a gene; V was cut back by 6 bases and J by 4 bases. The CDR3 has 17 residues. Looked up from germline, CDR1 is SQVTM and CDR2 is ANQGSEA. The CDR3 here is CSVEGQGGPFLYNEQFF. The CDR3 nucleotides are TGCAGCGTAGAGGGACAGGGGGGCCCCTTTCTTTACAATGAGCAGTTCTTC.

In its sample, this clonotype was seen many times. The chain is built from TRBV6-2 or TRBV6-3 and TRBJ2-2; 7 bases line up with TRBD1. Unmatched junction bases numbered 8, after V lost 6 bases and J lost 7 bases. Germline V gene lookup returns CDR1 MNHEY and CDR2 SVGEGT. The length of the CDR3 is 14 residues. In DNA, the CDR3 is TGTGCCAGCAGCCGCACAGGGGAAGGCGGGGAGCTGTTTTTT. Amino acid sequence: CASSRTGEGGELFF.

This clonotype occurred many times. The chain has TRBV5-1 and TRBJ2-7; TRBD1 agrees at 7 bases. Per germline, CDR1 SGHRS and CDR2 YFSETQ. The CDR3 spans 14 residues. After removal of 4 bases from V and 6 bases from J, the junction contained 10 bases not matched to a gene. CDR3 sequence reads: CASSGTVVSGEQYF. In DNA, the CDR3 is TGCGCCAGCAGCGGGACAGTCGTCTCGGGCGAGCAGTACTTC.

This clonotype was detected ten times or more. V usage is TRBV5-6 and J usage is TRBJ2-1, with no clear D. Germline V gene sequence: CDR1 SGHDT, CDR2 YYEEEE. V was shortened by 1 base and J by 7 bases, with 15 bases between the two germline ends. This CDR3 region has 15 residues. Here the CDR3 reads CASSLTGRVRNEQFF. CDR3 DNA: TGTGCCAGCAGCTTGACGGGCCGAGTAAGGAATGAGCAGTTCTTC. The full variable domain, its missing parts supplied by reference TRBV5-6 and TRBJ2-1, is DAGVTQSPTHLIKTRGQQVTLRCSPKSGHDTVSWYQQALGQGPQFIFQYYEEEERQRGNFPDRFSGHQFPNYSSELNVNALLLGDSALYLCASSLTGRVRNEQFFGPGTRLTVL.

The sample holds many counts of this clonotype. The gene calls are TRBV5-1 and TRBJ1-6; 8 nucleotides align to TRBD1. This CDR3 spans 15 amino acids. CDR1 and CDR2 from the germline V gene are SGHRS and YFSETQ. V lost 0 bases, J lost 7 bases, and 3 bases stayed unmatched. The CDR3 nucleotides are TGCGCCAGCAGCTTGGGTCAGGGGGCGAATTCACCCCTCCACTTT. Amino acid sequence: CASSLGQGANSPLHF.

This clonotype has ten or more counts. The rearrangement joins TRBV12-3 or TRBV12-4 to TRBJ2-5, with a weak D call TRBD1 (6 bases). V lost 6 bases and J 4 bases, leaving 12 bases between the germline ends. CDR3 length: 13 amino acids. The CDR3 here is CASRTTGRETQYF. The CDR3 nucleotides read TGTGCCAGCAGAACGACAGGAAGAGAGACCCAGTACTTC.